This T cell receptor (beta chain) emerged from a study of graft-versus-host responses after intestinal transplantation (dated by TCRdb to the early 2020s). Notes on the research overall: The transplants that recipients got were multivisceral, liver-intestinal, or isolated intestinal. Every recipient was given anti-thymocyte globulin induction, then maintenance tacrolimus and steroids for approximately 3 years. Bulk TCR-beta CDR3 sequencing was used to track graft-versus-host and host-versus-graft alloreactive T cell clones in the graft, circulation and bone marrow after intestinal transplantation. To identify alloreactive clones, pre-transplant mixed lymphocyte reaction products were sequenced and compared with unstimulated pre-transplant donor and recipient T cells. The cohort enrolled about two dozen intestinal transplant recipients, one of whom was a retransplant, and 3 patients without pretransplant specimens were excluded. A peak of at least 4% donor T cells among recipient peripheral blood mononuclear cells was the definition used for donor T cell macrochimerism. Samples from a few later patients were sequenced in-house on an Illumina MiSeq with MiXCR processing rather than by the commercial service. Study-wide conclusions, independent of this receptor: GvH clones were detected in recipient bone marrow, and some of these GvH clones were observed earlier in ileal mucosa or blood, consistent with an intestinal mucosal origin. The relatively low number and heterogeneity of intestinal transplant patients limited the conclusions. In the allografts of patients with donor T cell macrochimerism, GvH to HvG T cell clonal ratios were high. Early after transplant, peak levels of circulating GvH clones were found to be associated with declines in HvG clones.

For this clone: What this receptor recognizes is not known. The junction differs from germline at one of its ends, possibly a read error.

The intended sense of this specimen's time point label: cells obtained before transplantation from donor or recipient. CD3+CD4+ and CD3+CD8+ populations were FACS-sorted from unstimulated pre-transplant donor and recipient cells taken from spleen or lymph nodes. The library was built by means of the immunoSEQ multiplex PCR assay. For most patients, genomic DNA was isolated using the Qiagen DNeasy Blood and Tissue Kit and was shipped frozen to Adaptive Biotechnologies for TCR sequencing. High-throughput TCR-beta CDR3 sequencing of genomic DNA from most patients was performed by Adaptive Biotechnologies. Processing in the source paper ran as follows. Adaptive's ImmunoSEQ software was the source of the TCR sequencing data for about 17 patients, while a few other patients were processed with MiXCR and VDJtools. To correct CD4 versus CD8 sorting errors, sequences present in both subsets at a frequency ratio below 5:1 were removed. Because the origin of CDR3 nucleotide sequences shared between donor and recipient could not be assigned, those sequences were removed. To count as alloreactive, a clone needed at least 2-fold expansion over unstimulated cells and a minimum CFSE-low frequency of 0.002% (template counts) or 0.001% (read counts). Clones detected in sequenced pre-transplant spleen, lymph node, or MLR CFSE-low populations of the donor or recipient were defined as mappable. Cumulative frequency of alloreactive clones was calculated as a percentage of all sequences weighted by copy number. Here the immuneACCESS table is served through TCRdb, limited to in-frame sequences with V and J called. Missing clones are a known gap in these copies; in checked studies unresolved V genes cover under half, and the rest lacks a known reason. The V and J calls and clone size were taken over from that table, and D and trimming were inferred from the DNA. For this sample the table gives over 100,000 clones, of which approximately 84% were detected only once. Approximately 0.88% of the sample rests with the top ten.

From the cysteine through the phenylalanine, the CDR3 covers 15 amino acids. The retained sequence is limited to the CDR3, 45 bases, with the frame set at the first base. Sequences LNHDA (CDR1) and SQIVND (CDR2) are obtained from the germline V gene (reference sequence). This clonotype originated in a human donor who received an intestinal transplant. This specimen was unstimulated CD4+ T cells sorted from spleen or lymph node cells, taken before intestinal transplant. The rearrangement combines TRBV19 with TRBJ2-2; tentative D gene TRBD1, with 5 bases matching. The DNA sequence is TGTGCCAGTACTATACGTCGACAGCACACCGGGGAGCTGTTTTTT. It translates as CASTIRRQHTGELFF.